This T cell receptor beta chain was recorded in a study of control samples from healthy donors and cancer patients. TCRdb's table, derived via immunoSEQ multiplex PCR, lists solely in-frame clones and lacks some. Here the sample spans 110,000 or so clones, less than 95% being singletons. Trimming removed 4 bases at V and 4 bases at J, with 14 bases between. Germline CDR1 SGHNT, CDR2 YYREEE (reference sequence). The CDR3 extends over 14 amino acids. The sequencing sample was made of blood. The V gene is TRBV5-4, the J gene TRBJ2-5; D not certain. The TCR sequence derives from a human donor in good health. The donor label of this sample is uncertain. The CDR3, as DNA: TGTGCCAGCAGCCGTGGTGGCCTCGGAGAGACCCAGTACTTC. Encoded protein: CASSRGGLGETQYF.